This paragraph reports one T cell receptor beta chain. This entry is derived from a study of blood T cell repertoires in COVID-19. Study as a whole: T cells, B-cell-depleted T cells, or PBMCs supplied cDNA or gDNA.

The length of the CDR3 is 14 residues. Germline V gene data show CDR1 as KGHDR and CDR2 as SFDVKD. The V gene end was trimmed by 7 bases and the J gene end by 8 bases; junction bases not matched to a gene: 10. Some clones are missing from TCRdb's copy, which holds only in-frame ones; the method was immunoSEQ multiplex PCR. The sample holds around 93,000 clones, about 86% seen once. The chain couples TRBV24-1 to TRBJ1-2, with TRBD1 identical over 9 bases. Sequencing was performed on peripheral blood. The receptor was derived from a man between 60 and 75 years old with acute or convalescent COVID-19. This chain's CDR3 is CATRGYRGPGGYTF. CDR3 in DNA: TGTGCCACCAGAGGCTACAGGGGGCCGGGCGGCTACACCTTC.